The 14 T cell receptor beta chains in this list originate from one sample, sequenced in a study of cytomegalovirus exposure and HLA in healthy donors. Primers: 60 Vbeta forward and 13 Jbeta reverse. Only in-frame clones appear in the TCRdb table, and some are missing; sequencing was by immunoSEQ multiplex PCR. Among about 180,000 clones listed, about 79% were seen once. Input material: PBMCs. Every receptor here comes from a man between 18 and 29 years old in good health and CMV-seronegative.

This chain uses TRBV18 with TRBJ1-2; 8 bases are shared with TRBD1. The CDR3 covers 15 residues. Germline-derived CDR1 and CDR2 are KGHSH and LQKENI. The V and J ends lost 1 base and 6 bases, in that order; junction bases with no gene match: 7. The chain's CDR3 is CASSPLRTGSDGYTF. CDR3 nucleotides: TGTGCCAGCTCACCACTTAGGACAGGGAGCGATGGCTACACCTTC.

J is TRBJ2-7 and V is TRBV27, with TRBD1 matching over 8 bases. Germline CDR1 and CDR2: MNHEY and SMNVEV (reference sequence). V lost 6 bases, J lost 0 bases, and 7 bases stayed unmatched. The CDR3 totals 15 residues. The CDR3 loop is CASSPGTGRSYEQYF. As DNA, the CDR3 is TGTGCCAGCAGCCCGGGGACAGGCCGCTCCTACGAGCAGTACTTC.

This clone was counted between two and nine times. This chain links TRBV5-1 with TRBJ2-5; 9 bases match TRBD1. CDR3 length: 15 amino acids. Trimming cost V 4 bases and J 4 bases; bases outside gene matches: 8. Germline CDR1 SGHRS, CDR2 YFSETQ. CDR3 region: CASSPGTGNSETQYF. In nucleotides, the CDR3 is TGCGCCAGCAGCCCAGGGACAGGGAATTCAGAGACCCAGTACTTC.

V and J are TRBV27 and TRBJ2-7; maybe TRBD1 (6 bases). CDR1 and CDR2 from the germline V gene are MNHEY and SMNVEV (reference sequence). This CDR3 is built from 16 residues. V lost 0 bases and J 4 bases, leaving 16 bases between the germline ends. The CDR3 reads CASSLSHSAGVYEQYF. The DNA for the CDR3 is TGTGCCAGCAGTTTATCCCATTCGGCAGGGGTGTACGAGCAGTACTTC.

The gene calls are TRBV29-1 and TRBJ1-1; TRBD1 matches at 7 bases. The CDR3 loop spans 14 amino acids. With V trimmed by 6 bases and J by 4 bases, 11 bases remained unmatched. CDR1 is SQVTM and CDR2 is ANQGSEA in the germline V gene. The CDR3 spells CSVASGQGGTEAFF. Written as DNA, the CDR3 is TGCAGCGTCGCGTCGGGTCAGGGGGGCACTGAAGCTTTCTTT.

V gene TRBV7-8 combines with J gene TRBJ1-5, with TRBD1 matching 8 bases. CDR1 is SGHVS, CDR2 FQNEAQ, per germline. V was clipped by 5 bases and J by 6 bases; unmatched bases: 6. This CDR3 comprises 14 residues. The DNA for the CDR3 is TGTGCCAGCAGCCCGGACAGGGAAGGTCAGCCCCAGCATTTT. This encodes CASSPDREGQPQHF. Combining the CDR3 with reference TRBV7-8 and TRBJ1-5 gives the whole variable domain GAGVSQSPRYKVAKRGQDVALRCDPISGHVSLFWYQQALGQGPEFLTYFQNEAQLDKSGLPSDRFFAERPEGSVSTLKIQRTQQEDSAVYLCASSPDREGQPQHFGDGTRLSIL.

The chain couples TRBV28 to TRBJ2-1; 12 bases are shared with TRBD2. The CDR3 totals 17 residues. Germline V gene data show CDR1 as MDHEN and CDR2 as SYDVKM. V was clipped by 3 bases and J by 6 bases; unmatched bases: 9. Here the CDR3 reads CASSFVPSGRAGNEQFF. The CDR3 nucleotides are TGTGCCAGCAGTTTTGTCCCTAGCGGGAGGGCCGGCAATGAGCAGTTCTTC.

As DNA, the CDR3 is TGTGCCAGTAAACTCACCGGGAGCGCAGACTCCTACGAGCAGTACTTC. Translating it yields CASKLTGSADSYEQYF. The gene calls are TRBV19 and TRBJ2-7; the D gene is possibly TRBD2 (6 bases). V was pared by 7 bases and J by 0 bases, with 19 bases between. Germline-derived CDR1 and CDR2 are LNHDA and SQIVND (reference sequence). This CDR3 contains 16 residues.

This chain connects TRBV6-6 to TRBJ2-7; tentatively, D is TRBD2 (5 bases). The V and J ends lost 2 bases and 5 bases respectively, with 10 bases between them. The germline V gene has CDR1 MNHNY and CDR2 SVGAGI (reference sequence). The CDR3 totals 13 residues. CDR3 coding DNA: TGTGCCAGCAGTTACGAGGGAGTTAACGAGCAGTACTTC. Its protein product is CASSYEGVNEQYF.

The V call is TRBV14, the J call TRBJ1-1; D not resolved. CDR1 and CDR2 (germline): SGHDN, FVKESK. The V and J ends lost 0 bases and 0 bases respectively, with 14 bases between them. The length of the CDR3 is 17 residues. The CDR3 is CASSQEISGQMNTEAFF. The CDR3 bases are TGTGCCAGCAGCCAAGAAATAAGTGGGCAGATGAACACTGAAGCTTTCTTT.

The V and J genes are TRBV7-9 and TRBJ2-5, with 7 bases matching TRBD2. Germline V gene sequence: CDR1 SEHNR, CDR2 FQNEAQ (reference sequence). This CDR3 has 13 amino acids. The junction had 3 bases not matched to a gene; V was cut back by 3 bases and J by 5 bases. CDR3 protein: CASSLGGLETQYF. As DNA, the CDR3 is TGTGCCAGCAGCTTGGGGGGGTTGGAGACCCAGTACTTC.

This clone was detected only a few times. The rearrangement uses TRBV6-6 and TRBJ2-3; TRBD2 aligns across 13 bases. J was trimmed by 3 bases and V by 6 bases; bases with no gene match: 6. Per germline, CDR1 MNHNY and CDR2 SVGAGI (reference sequence). CDR3 length equals 16 residues. CDR3 region: CASSSGTSGATDTQYF. The DNA of the CDR3 is TGTGCCAGCAGCTCCGGGACTAGCGGGGCTACAGATACGCAGTATTTT.

The rearrangement joins TRBV7-3 to TRBJ1-2; 9 bases match TRBD1. The CDR3 totals 17 residues. V was pared by 0 bases and J by 6 bases, with 11 bases of the junction left unmatched. The V gene's germline CDR1 is SGHTA and CDR2 FQGTGA. CDR3 sequence (DNA): TGTGCCAGCAGCTTAACGGGACAGGGTGTGATAGACGATGGCTACACCTTC. Translated, it gives CASSLTGQGVIDDGYTF.

This clone was detected only once. The rearrangement uses TRBV6-6 and TRBJ1-1, with D unclear. The V and J ends lost 6 bases and 3 bases respectively, with 8 bases between them. Germline V gene lookup returns CDR1 MNHNY and CDR2 SVGAGI (reference sequence). CDR3 length: 12 amino acids. The CDR3 is CASRGGYTEAFF. The CDR3 DNA reads as TGTGCCAGCAGGGGAGGGTACACTGAAGCTTTCTTT.